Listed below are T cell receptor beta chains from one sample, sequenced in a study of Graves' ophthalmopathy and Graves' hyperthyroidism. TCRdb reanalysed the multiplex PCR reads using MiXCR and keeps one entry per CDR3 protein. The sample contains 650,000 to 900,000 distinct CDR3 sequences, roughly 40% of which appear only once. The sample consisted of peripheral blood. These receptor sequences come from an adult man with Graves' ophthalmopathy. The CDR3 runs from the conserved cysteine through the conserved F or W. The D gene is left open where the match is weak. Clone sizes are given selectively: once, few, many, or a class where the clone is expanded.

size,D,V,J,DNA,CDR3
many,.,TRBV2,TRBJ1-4,TGTGCCAGCAGTGAACTTCAGGGAACAACAACTAATGAAAAACTGTTTTTT,CASSELQGTTTNEKLFF
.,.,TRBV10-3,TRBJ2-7,TGTGCCAGCAGTTACGGGGGCCCCACCTACGAGCAGTACTTC,CASSYGGPTYEQYF
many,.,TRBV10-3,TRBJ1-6,TGTGCCATCAGTGAGGACAGGACCAAATCACCCCTCCACTTT,CAISEDRTKSPLHF
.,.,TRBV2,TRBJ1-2,TGTGCCAGCAATCCGGGCAGGGTCACCTATGGCTACACCTTC,CASNPGRVTYGYTF
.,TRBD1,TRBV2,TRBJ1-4,TGTGCCAGCAGGACCGGGACAGGGTTTGAAAAACTGTTTTTT,CASRTGTGFEKLFF
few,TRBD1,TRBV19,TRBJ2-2,TGTGCCAGTAGTACAGGGGGCACCGGGGAGCTGTTTTTT,CASSTGGTGELFF
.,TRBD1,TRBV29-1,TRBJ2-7,TGCAGCGTTGAAGGGACAGGGGGCGAACCCCTCTACGAGCAGTACTTC,CSVEGTGGEPLYEQYF
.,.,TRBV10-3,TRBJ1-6,TGTGCCATCAGTGCTAGTCGCCGGGACAATAATTCACCCCTCCACTTT,CAISASRRDNNSPLHF
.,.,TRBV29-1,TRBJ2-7,TGCAGCGCAACGGACCCTAGGGGTTACGAGCAGTACTTC,CSATDPRGYEQYF
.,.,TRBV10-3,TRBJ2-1,TGTGCCATCAGCGAGTCGAGGGGGGCGTACAATGAGCAGTTCTTC,CAISESRGAYNEQFF
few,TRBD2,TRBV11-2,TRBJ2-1,TGTGCCAGCAGCGTAGCGGGAGGGGGAGTGGATGAGCAGTTCTTC,CASSVAGGGVDEQFF
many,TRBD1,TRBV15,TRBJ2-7,TGTGCCACCAGCAGGGGGACAGGGGAGAGCGAGCAGTACTTC,CATSRGTGESEQYF
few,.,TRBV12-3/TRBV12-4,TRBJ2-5,TGTGCCAGCAGTCGCACTAGGGAGACCCAGTACTTC,CASSRTRETQYF
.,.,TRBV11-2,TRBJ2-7,TGTGCCAGCTCACCACAAGGGTCAGGGGCAAACTACGAGCAGTACTTC,CASSPQGSGANYEQYF
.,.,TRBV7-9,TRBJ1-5,TGTGCCAGCAGGCCAAGGGGGGGGGCTCAGCCCCAGCATTTT,CASRPRGGAQPQHF
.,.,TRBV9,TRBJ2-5,TGTGCCAGCAGCGTAGGGAGGGCCCGGGAGACCCAGTACTTC,CASSVGRARETQYF
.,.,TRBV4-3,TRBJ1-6,TGCGCCAGCAGCCAAGATCCCGGCAGGGAGTCACCCCTCCACTTT,CASSQDPGRESPLHF
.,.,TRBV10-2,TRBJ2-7,TGCGCCAGCAGTTCGCTCCACCTAGGGGGTGAGCAGTACTTC,CASSSLHLGGEQYF
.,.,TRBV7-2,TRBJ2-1,TGTGCCAGCAGCTTTGCACCCGCCCGTGAGCAGTTCTTC,CASSFAPAREQFF
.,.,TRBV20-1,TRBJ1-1,TGCAGTGCTACGAACTGGGGGCGGAACACTGAAGCTTTCTTT,CSATNWGRNTEAFF
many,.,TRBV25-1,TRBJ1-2,TGTGCCAGCAGTGATAGTGCCGGGGGCTACACCTTC,CASSDSAGGYTF
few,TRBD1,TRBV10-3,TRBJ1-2,TGTGCCATCAGTGGGACAGGGCCACTGGGAGGCTACACCTTC,CAISGTGPLGGYTF
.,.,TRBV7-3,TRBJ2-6,TGTGCCAGCAGCCCAGTTCAGGGGGCCAACGTCCTGACTTTC,CASSPVQGANVLTF
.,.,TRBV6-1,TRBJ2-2,TGTGCCAGCAGTGAATGGACTGGTACCGGAGGGCTGTTTTTT,CASSEWTGTGGLFF
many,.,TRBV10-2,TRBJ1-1,TGTGCCAGCAGAAAAACAGGGACTGAAGCTTTCTTT,CASRKTGTEAFF
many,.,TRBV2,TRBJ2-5,TGTGCCAGCAGTGAACTCCGAAGAGAGACCCAGTACTTC,CASSELRRETQYF
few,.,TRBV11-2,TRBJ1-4,TGTGCCAGCAGCGTAACGTACAGATCTAATGAAAAACTGTTTTTT,CASSVTYRSNEKLFF
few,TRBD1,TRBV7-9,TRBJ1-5,TGTGCCAGCGGGACAGGGGCAGGCAATCAGCCCCAGCATTTT,CASGTGAGNQPQHF
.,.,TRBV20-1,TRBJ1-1,TGCAGTGCGGAGCTGAACACTGAAGCTTTCTTT,CSAELNTEAFF
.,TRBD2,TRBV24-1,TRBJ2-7,TGTGCCACCAGTGAAACAGCGGGAGCGGGTGAGCAGTACTTC,CATSETAGAGEQYF
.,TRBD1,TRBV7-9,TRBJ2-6,TGCGCCAGCAGCCTGACAGGGGGCGGTGGGGCCAACGTCCTGACTTTC,CASSLTGGGGANVLTF
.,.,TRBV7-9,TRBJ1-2,TGTGCCAGCAACTTAGGAACAATCTATGGCCACACCTTC,CASNLGTIYGHTF
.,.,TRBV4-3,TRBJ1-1,TGCGCCAGCAGCCAAGAGATCGGAAGGGCTACTGAAGCTTTCTTT,CASSQEIGRATEAFF
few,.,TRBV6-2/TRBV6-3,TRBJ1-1,TGTGCCAGCACCTTTGACCCGAGGCCCATGAACACTGAAGCTTTCTTT,CASTFDPRPMNTEAFF
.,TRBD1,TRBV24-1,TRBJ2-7,TGTGCCACCAGTGACTTTCGGGACAGGGGGAACGAGCAGTACTTC,CATSDFRDRGNEQYF
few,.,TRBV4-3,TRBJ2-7,TGCGCCAGCAGCCAAGGTGTCAGGGCTGACGAGCAGTACTTC,CASSQGVRADEQYF
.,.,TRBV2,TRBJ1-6,TGTGCCAGCAGCCTTCGCGAGGGACACCAAGGATCACCCCTCCACTTT,CASSLREGHQGSPLHF
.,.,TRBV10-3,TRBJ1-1,TGTGCCAGCAGTTATCCAACGCGGGGGGCTATGAACACTGAAGCTTTCTTT,CASSYPTRGAMNTEAFF
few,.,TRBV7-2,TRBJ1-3,TGTGCCAGCAGCTTAGAGGGACTGTTCTCTGGAAACACCATATATTTT,CASSLEGLFSGNTIYF
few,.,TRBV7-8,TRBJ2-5,TGTGCCAGCAGCTTAGGCCTAGAGCACCAAGAGACCCAGTACTTC,CASSLGLEHQETQYF
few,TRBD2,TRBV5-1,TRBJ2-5,TGCGCCAGCAGCGTACCGGGACTAGCGGGAGGAGGAGAGACCCAGTACTTC,CASSVPGLAGGGETQYF
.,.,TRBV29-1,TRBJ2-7,TGCAGCGTTAACGACAATGTGGGGTACGAGCAGTACTTC,CSVNDNVGYEQYF
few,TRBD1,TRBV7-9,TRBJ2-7,TGTGCCAGCAGTTTAACCGGACAGGTGACCGACGAGCAGTACTTC,CASSLTGQVTDEQYF
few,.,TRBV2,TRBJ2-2,TGTGCCAGCTCGTACAGCGGGGAGCTGTTTTTT,CASSYSGELFF
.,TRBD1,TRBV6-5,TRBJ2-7,TGTGCCAGCAGTTGGGACAGACAACTCTTC,CASSWDRQLF
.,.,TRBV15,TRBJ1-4,TGTGCCACCAGCATCACTCGGGGGGGCGCTCAAGGTGAAAAACTGTTTTTT,CATSITRGGAQGEKLFF
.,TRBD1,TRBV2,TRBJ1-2,TGTGCCAGCAGCGCCCGGACAGGCTATGGCTACACCTTC,CASSARTGYGYTF
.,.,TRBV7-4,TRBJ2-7,TGTGCCAGCAAAGGAGGTATCAACGAGCAGTACTTC,CASKGGINEQYF
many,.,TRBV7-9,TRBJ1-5,TGTGCCAGCAGCAGGACCGGGACGGAAAATCAGCCCCAGCATTTT,CASSRTGTENQPQHF
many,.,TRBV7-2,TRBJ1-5,TGTGCCAGCAGCTTAGCGGTGGGGAGACAGCCCCAGCATTTT,CASSLAVGRQPQHF
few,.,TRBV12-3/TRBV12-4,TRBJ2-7,TGTGCCAGCAGTCCCGGCGGGCAGTCCTACGAGCAGTACTTC,CASSPGGQSYEQYF
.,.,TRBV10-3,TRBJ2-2,TGTGCCATCAGTGAGTCGAGAGCCGGGGAGCTGTTTTTT,CAISESRAGELFF
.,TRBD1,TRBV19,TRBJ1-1,TGTGCCAGTAGTATAGATCGGGACAGGGGTTTCGGCAGCACTGAAGCTTTCTTT,CASSIDRDRGFGSTEAFF
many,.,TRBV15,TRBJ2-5,TGTGCCACCAGCAGAGGAGGGCGGACCCAAGAGACCCAGTACTTC,CATSRGGRTQETQYF
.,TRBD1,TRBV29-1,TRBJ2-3,TGCAGCGTTGCGGGACAGGGCACAGATACGCAGTATTTT,CSVAGQGTDTQYF
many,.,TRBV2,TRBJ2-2,TGTGCCTCCCGAGGGGCAGGGCTGAACACCGGGGAGCTGTTTTTT,CASRGAGLNTGELFF
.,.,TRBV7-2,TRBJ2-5,TGTGCCAGCAGCCCAGGGGCCCCCGAGACCCAGTACTTC,CASSPGAPETQYF
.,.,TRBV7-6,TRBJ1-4,TGTGCCAGCAGCTTGGAGAAACAGGGAGTTCTAGCAACTAATGAAAAACTGTTTTTT,CASSLEKQGVLATNEKLFF
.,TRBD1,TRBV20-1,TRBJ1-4,TGCAGTGCTGGTGGTACTTCAGGGGGCGAAAGGGAAAAACTGTTTTTT,CSAGGTSGGEREKLFF